This T cell receptor (beta chain) is from a study of T cells in women clearing cervical HPV infection. The method was immunoSEQ multiplex PCR; TCRdb's version includes in-frame clones alone and lacks a portion of them. This sample's clone table lists about 23,000 clones. This clonotype was sampled from a woman between 18 and 75 years old with a cervical HPV16 infection that either progressed to CIN3+ or cleared (not recorded which). Specimen: blood buffy coat.

Partial CDR3 DNA: TGCGCCAGCAGCCAGGGGGACATCTCCTACGAG. It specifies CASSQGDISYE. The entire CDR3 sequence reads CASSQGDISYEQYF. This chain connects TRBV5-1 to TRBJ2-7, with 7 bases aligning to TRBD1. The CDR3 end falls 3 residues outside the read, so it is completed with the germline J gene. The ends lost 4 bases at V and 0 bases at J; junction bases unmatched: 4. Germline V gene lookup returns CDR1 SGHRS and CDR2 YFSETQ. The CDR3 is 14 amino acids.